This T cell receptor (beta chain) derives from a study of glioma-infiltrating T cells after dendritic cell vaccination. Time point: after dendritic cell vaccination, including at tumor progression/relapse. Blood PBMC samples: pre-vaccination, two weeks post third vaccination, and at tumor progression. CDR1 and CDR2 (germline): MNHEY, SMNVEV (reference sequence). The CDR3 consists of 15 residues. V was shortened by 5 bases and J by 0 bases, with 14 bases between the two germline ends. The primer mix had 60 V beta and 13 J beta primers. Here immunoSEQ multiplex PCR was the method, and the copy in TCRdb shows in-frame clones only, minus some. The sample lists approximately 99,000 clones, 75% to 90% occurring once.

This receptor was obtained from a human donor with glioblastoma. The chain has TRBV27 and TRBJ2-7; no definite D call. The sample in question was blood, obtained after dendritic cell vaccination. CDR3 nucleotide sequence: TGTGCCAGCAGTCCCGACTGGCTCAGCTCCTACGAGCAGTACTTC. This codes for CASSPDWLSSYEQYF.